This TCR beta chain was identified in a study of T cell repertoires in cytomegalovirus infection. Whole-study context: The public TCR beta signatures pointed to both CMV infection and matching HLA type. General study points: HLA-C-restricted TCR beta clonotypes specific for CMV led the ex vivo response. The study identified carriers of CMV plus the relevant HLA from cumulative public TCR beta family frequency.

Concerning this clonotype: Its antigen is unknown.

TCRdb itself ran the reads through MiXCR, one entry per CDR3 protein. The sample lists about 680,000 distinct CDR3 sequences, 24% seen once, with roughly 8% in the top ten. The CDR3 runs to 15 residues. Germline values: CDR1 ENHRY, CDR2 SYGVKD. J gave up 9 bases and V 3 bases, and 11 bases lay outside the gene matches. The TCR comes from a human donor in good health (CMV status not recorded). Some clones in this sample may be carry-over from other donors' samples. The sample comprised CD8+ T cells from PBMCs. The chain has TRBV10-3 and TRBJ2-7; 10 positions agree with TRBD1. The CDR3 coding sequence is TGTGCCATCAGTGAAAACGGACAGGGGGAGTTCTGGCAGTACTTC. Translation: CAISENGQGEFWQYF.